The rows below give T cell receptor beta chains drawn from one sample of a study of CD4 T cells in relation to SARS-CoV-2 and coronaviruses. Some clones are missing from TCRdb's copy, which holds only in-frame ones; the method was immunoSEQ multiplex PCR. The table includes 28,000 or so clones, 77% detected once. Their specific antigens are unknown. The source material was CD4+ T cells from PBMCs, cultured in vitro. These TCRs come from a human donor in good health. The CDR3 runs from the conserved cysteine through the conserved F or W. The D gene is left open where the match is weak. A clone size is listed for some rows: how often the clone was seen (once, few, many), or a class if it is expanded.

d_call,clone_size,v_call,j_call,cdr3_nt,cdr3_aa
TRBD1,-,TRBV6-1,TRBJ1-2,TGTGCCAGCAGTGAAGCCCCGGGACAGATCTATGGCTACACCTTC,CASSEAPGQIYGYTF
-,-,TRBV4-2,TRBJ2-6,TGTGCCAGCAGCCTACCCAGGGTTCCGGGCTCTGGGGCCAACGTCCTGACTTTC,CASSLPRVPGSGANVLTF
-,-,TRBV4-2,TRBJ2-7,TGTGCCAGCAGCCAAGACCTCGGGAGCTCCTACGAGCAGTACTTC,CASSQDLGSSYEQYF
-,few,TRBV6-1,TRBJ2-4,TGTGCCAGCAGTGAATCAGGCAGGGCCATTCAGTACTTC,CASSESGRAIQYF
-,-,TRBV11-3,TRBJ2-7,TGTGCCAGCAGCTTAGTAGGCCCGGGTTATCTACGGACGTTGGGTTACGAGCAGTACTTC,CASSLVGPGYLRTLGYEQYF
-,-,TRBV27,TRBJ1-6,TGTGCCAGCGGGAAAAAAAGCTATAATTCACCCCTCCACTTT,CASGKKSYNSPLHF
-,-,TRBV12-3/TRBV12-4,TRBJ1-4,TGTGCCAGCAGTTTAGGGAGCGGTGAAAAACTGTTTTTT,CASSLGSGEKLFF
-,-,TRBV6-2/TRBV6-3,TRBJ2-4,TGTGCCAGCAGTACCCAACCCCTGGCCAAAAACATTCAGTACTTC,CASSTQPLAKNIQYF
TRBD2,-,TRBV19,TRBJ2-3,TGTGCCAGTAGTACTCTAGCGGGGGGGCAATCAGATACGCAGTATTTT,CASSTLAGGQSDTQYF
-,-,TRBV4-1,TRBJ1-6,TGCGCCAGCAGCCAACCCCTGACAGGAAAAAATTCACCCCTCCACTTT,CASSQPLTGKNSPLHF
-,-,TRBV19,TRBJ2-2,TGTGCCAGTGGGACAACCGGGGAGCTGTTTTTT,CASGTTGELFF
TRBD1,-,TRBV29-1,TRBJ2-3,TGCAGCGTCCACGGGACAGCCCTCACAGATACGCAGTATTTT,CSVHGTALTDTQYF
-,-,TRBV4-3,TRBJ2-3,TGCGCCAGCAGCCAGGGGCTACAGGTTCCAGATACGCAGTATTTT,CASSQGLQVPDTQYF
TRBD1,large,TRBV4-2,TRBJ2-7,TGTGCCAGCAGCCAAGGCGGACAGGCCCCTTACGAGCAGTACTTC,CASSQGGQAPYEQYF
-,-,TRBV19,TRBJ2-2,TGTGCCAGTAGCTTCACCGGCGGGGGCACGAACACCGGGGAGCTGTTTTTT,CASSFTGGGTNTGELFF
-,-,TRBV9,TRBJ2-7,TGTGCCAGCAGCGTACTCCCCGGGAGTAATGACGAGCAGTACTTC,CASSVLPGSNDEQYF
TRBD1,-,TRBV6-5,TRBJ1-6,TGTGCCAGCAGTTCTAGGACAGGGGACTCACCCCTCCACTTT,CASSSRTGDSPLHF
-,-,TRBV12-5,TRBJ2-3,TGTGCTAGTGGTCACGGACAGTCCCGGCGGGGAGATACGCAGTATTTT,CASGHGQSRRGDTQYF
TRBD1,-,TRBV9,TRBJ1-1,TGTGCCAGCAGCCCCCGACAGGGCGGGGACACTGAAGCTTTCTTT,CASSPRQGGDTEAFF
-,few,TRBV6-5,TRBJ2-7,TGTGCCAGCAGTTACAGGGGGGAGCCGTCCTACGAGCAGTACTTC,CASSYRGEPSYEQYF